This T cell receptor (beta chain) stems from a study of radiotherapy plus CTLA-4 blockade in lung cancer. The table came from immunoSEQ multiplex PCR; TCRdb's copy has only in-frame clones and leaves some out. The top ten hold 4.4% of the sample, which has just over 60,000 clones, roughly 80% seen once. The CDR3 is made up of 19 amino acids. Germline trimming cut 6 bases from V and 2 bases from J; bases unmatched to any gene: 14. CDR1 is MNHEY and CDR2 is SMNVEV in the germline V gene (reference sequence). This specimen consisted of peripheral blood, obtained from a patient treated with radiotherapy plus ipilimumab. V and J are TRBV27 and TRBJ2-6, with TRBD1 matching over 9 bases. This clonotype originated in a human donor with non-small cell lung cancer who had a complete response to radiotherapy plus ipilimumab. This CDR3 reads CASRSNPGQGGAGANVLTF. The CDR3 nucleotides read TGTGCCAGCAGATCAAATCCGGGACAGGGCGGTGCTGGGGCCAACGTCCTGACTTTC. The full variable domain, rest sourced from reference TRBV27 and TRBJ2-6, is EAQVTQNPRYLITVTGKKLTVTCSQNMNHEYMSWYRQDPGLGLRQIYYSMNVEVTDKGDVPEGYKVSRKEKRNFPLILESPSPNQTSLYFCASRSNPGQGGAGANVLTFGAGSRLTVL.